The 25 T cell receptor beta chains below all came from one sample that was sequenced in a study of CD8 T cells in Susac syndrome (dated by TCRdb to the late 2010s). The library was built by means of the immunoSEQ multiplex PCR assay. RNA was extracted with the RNeasy kit and 0.5 to 1 ug was reverse transcribed using random hexamers. TCRdb trimmed the raw reads at Q25, called clones with MiXCR and kept productive beta chains. Rows are unified per CDR3 protein, each entry keeping the most common DNA and genes. This sample has 53,000 or so distinct CDR3 sequences in its table, and approximately 93% of those were observed once. Together, the top ten hold roughly 0.52% of the sample. Sequenced sample: CD8+ T cells from PBMCs. The receptor set was obtained from a human donor in good health.

The chain has TRBV28 and TRBJ2-3, with D tentatively TRBD1 or TRBD2 (5 bases each). Germline CDR1 MDHEN, CDR2 SYDVKM. V was cut by 6 bases and J by 4 bases, with 8 bases left in between. CDR3 length equals 12 residues. The DNA for the CDR3 is TGTGCCAGCAGCATGGGACCAGATACGCAGTATTTT. It specifies CASSMGPDTQYF.

The V and J genes are TRBV28 and TRBJ2-1, with D uncertain. Trimming left V 5 bases short and J 4 bases short, with 3 bases between. Germline loops: CDR1 MDHEN, CDR2 SYDVKM. The CDR3 runs 11 residues. CDR3 in amino acids: CASSGYNEQFF. The CDR3 DNA reads TGTGCCAGCAGTGGATACAATGAGCAGTTCTTC.

J is TRBJ2-3 and V is TRBV24-1, with TRBD2 matching over 10 bases. V lost 0 bases to trimming and J lost 3 bases; unmatched junction nucleotides: 8. This CDR3 comprises 18 residues. Germline V CDR1 and CDR2: KGHDR, SFDVKD. In nucleotides, the CDR3 is TGTGCCACCAGTGATTTGCCCGGGCTAGCGGGAGATACAGATACGCAGTATTTT. Translated, it gives CATSDLPGLAGDTDTQYF.

V gene TRBV27 combines with J gene TRBJ2-2; D might be TRBD1 or TRBD2, each matching 5 bases. The V end lost 5 bases, the J end lost 7 bases, and 14 bases lay between the germline ends. The CDR3 spans 14 residues. Germline V gene lookup returns CDR1 MNHEY and CDR2 SMNVEV (reference sequence). CDR3 DNA sequence: TGTGCCAGCAGTCCCCTGAGGGGTGGCGGGGAGCTGTTTTTT. Amino acids: CASSPLRGGGELFF.

The J gene is TRBJ2-1, the V gene TRBV28; D is possibly TRBD1 (6 bases). This CDR3 has 15 amino acids. Between the trimmed V and J ends, which lost 4 bases and 7 bases, there was a span of 17 bases. Germline CDR1 and CDR2: MDHEN and SYDVKM. DNA for the CDR3: TGTGCCAGCAGTTCCCGGGACACCGGAGGAAATGAGCAGTTCTTC. The encoded protein is CASSSRDTGGNEQFF.

The rearrangement joins TRBV29-1 to TRBJ1-1, with 7 bases aligning to TRBD1. V lost 6 bases and J lost 6; bases outside the gene matches: 10. In germline, CDR1 is SQVTM, CDR2 ANQGSEA. This CDR3 has 13 amino acids. CDR3 DNA: TGCAGCGTCCCGACAGGGTTGGGCCCTGAAGCTTTCTTT. It translates to CSVPTGLGPEAFF.

V and J are TRBV7-2 and TRBJ2-2, with D perhaps matching TRBD1 (6 bases). Between the trimmed V and J ends, which lost 8 bases and 5 bases, there was a span of 15 bases. This CDR3 spans 14 amino acids. Germline V gene lookup returns CDR1 SGHTA and CDR2 FQGNSA. The CDR3 sequence is CASFLGGATGELFF. As DNA, the CDR3 is TGTGCCAGCTTCTTAGGGGGAGCGACCGGGGAGCTGTTTTTT.

The J gene is TRBJ2-5, the V gene TRBV19; TRBD1 might be the D (7 bases). Germline V CDR1 and CDR2: LNHDA, SQIVND (reference sequence). There are 15 residues in the CDR3. V was shortened by 5 bases and J by 2 bases, with 15 bases between the two germline ends. The CDR3 sequence is CASSPRDSLQETQYF. The CDR3 DNA is TGTGCCAGTAGTCCGCGGGACAGCCTACAAGAGACCCAGTACTTC.

The DNA of the CDR3 is TGCAGTGCTAACGCCCTAGCGGGAGGACGGGAGCAGTACTTC. Translating gives CSANALAGGREQYF. The V call is TRBV20-1, the J call TRBJ2-7; 11 positions agree with TRBD2. The ends lost 4 bases at V and 7 bases at J; junction bases unmatched: 9. The length of the CDR3 is 14 residues. Germline V gene sequence: CDR1 DFQATT, CDR2 SNEGSKA (reference sequence).

The rearrangement links TRBV3-1 to TRBJ1-1; D is ambiguous. Per the germline V gene, CDR1 is LGHDT and CDR2 is YNNKEL (reference sequence). The CDR3 contains 16 residues. The V and J ends lost 0 bases and 2 bases respectively, with 13 bases between them. The CDR3 reads CASSQEESLGNTEAFF. CDR3 in DNA: TGTGCCAGCAGCCAAGAAGAGTCCTTGGGAAACACTGAAGCTTTCTTT.

In its sample, this clonotype was seen once. The chain couples TRBV29-1 to TRBJ2-3; the match to TRBD1 covers 7 bases. After removal of 6 bases from V and 0 bases from J, the junction contained 3 bases not matched to a gene. The CDR3 extends over 13 amino acids. Germline assignment: CDR1 SQVTM and CDR2 ANQGSEA. The CDR3 is CSVTGESTDTQYF. For the CDR3, the DNA is TGCAGCGTAACAGGGGAGAGCACAGATACGCAGTATTTT.

This clonotype was counted a few times. The chain joins TRBV6-1 to TRBJ2-1; no firm D call. Trimming removed 8 bases at V and 8 bases at J, with 16 bases between. The CDR3 extends over 13 amino acids. Germline V gene lookup returns CDR1 MNHNS and CDR2 SASEGT. The CDR3 loop reads CASEEPPRDEQFF. In DNA form, the CDR3 reads TGTGCCAGCGAGGAACCCCCACGCGATGAGCAGTTCTTC.

The genes are TRBV3-1 and TRBJ1-1, with 7 bases lining up with TRBD1. The germline CDR1 and CDR2 sequences are LGHDT and YNNKEL (reference sequence). This CDR3 has 15 residues. With 4 bases clipped from V and 1 base from J, the junction kept 6 bases outside the gene matches. CDR3 in amino acids: CASSRARDRNTEAFF. Written as DNA, the CDR3 is TGTGCCAGCAGCCGTGCCCGGGACAGGAACACTGAAGCTTTCTTT.

V usage is TRBV27 and J usage is TRBJ2-3; 9 positions match TRBD1. V was clipped by 5 bases and J by 6 bases; unmatched bases: 12. The CDR3 consists of 16 residues. Germline CDR1 MNHEY, CDR2 SMNVEV (reference sequence). CDR3 amino acids: CASSPLGTGFSDTQYF. As DNA, the CDR3 is TGTGCCAGCAGTCCGCTTGGGACAGGGTTTTCCGATACGCAGTATTTT.

In DNA, the CDR3 is TGTGCCAGCAGCCAAGATTGGGCGGCGCGAGGGGAAAAACTGTTTTTT. It yields the protein CASSQDWAARGEKLFF. This chain links TRBV4-2 with TRBJ1-4; no firm D call. The ends were cut back, 0 bases at V and 8 bases at J, with 16 bases in the middle. The CDR3 has 16 amino acids. From germline, CDR1 is LGHNA and CDR2 YNFKEQ.

V gene TRBV6-2 or TRBV6-3 combines with J gene TRBJ2-7, with 8 bases identical to TRBD2. This CDR3 contains 13 residues. The germline gives CDR1 MNHEY, CDR2 SVGEGT. Trimming took 7 bases from V and 1 from J; bases not matched to a gene: 3. The CDR3 region has the DNA TGTGCCAGCACCTTAGCGGGATCCTACGAGCAGTACTTC. Translation gives CASTLAGSYEQYF.

This chain links TRBV11-2 with TRBJ2-2; 7 bases map to TRBD2. Germline V gives CDR1 SGHAT, CDR2 FQNNGV. The CDR3 contains 14 residues. V was pared by 3 bases and J by 7 bases, with 5 bases of the junction left unmatched. The CDR3 nucleotides read TGTGCCAGCAGCTTGGGGGGGATTCGCGGGGAGCTGTTTTTT. Translated: CASSLGGIRGELFF.

The chain combines TRBV4-1 with TRBJ2-5; 7 positions match TRBD2. Trimming took 3 bases from V and 2 from J; bases not matched to a gene: 9. The germline CDR1 and CDR2 sequences are MGHRA and YSYEKL. CDR3 size: 16 residues. The CDR3 nucleotides read TGCGCCAGCAGCCACCCCTTAGCGGGCCCACAAGAGACCCAGTACTTC. Protein sequence: CASSHPLAGPQETQYF.

This chain uses TRBV20-1 with TRBJ2-5, with a possible D match to TRBD2 (5 bases). CDR3 size: 14 residues. V gave up 6 bases and J gave up 5 bases, with 19 bases separating them. Germline V CDR1 and CDR2: DFQATT, SNEGSKA (reference sequence). The CDR3 here is CSAPDFPGWETQYF. The DNA of the CDR3 is TGCAGTGCCCCGGACTTTCCGGGGTGGGAGACCCAGTACTTC.

This sequence joins TRBV28 and TRBJ1-1, with a tentative D call TRBD1 (6 bases). V was pared by 3 bases and J by 0 bases, with 14 bases between. Germline values: CDR1 MDHEN, CDR2 SYDVKM. The CDR3 spans 16 residues. The CDR3 here is CASSFPPGTLNTEAFF. DNA for the CDR3: TGTGCCAGCAGTTTCCCGCCCGGGACATTGAACACTGAAGCTTTCTTT. Full variable domain (rest looked up from reference TRBV28 and TRBJ1-1): DVKVTQSSRYLVKRTGEKVFLECVQDMDHENMFWYRQDPGLGLRLIYFSYDVKMKEKGDIPEGYSVSREKKERFSLILESASTNQTSMYLCASSFPPGTLNTEAFFGQGTRLTVV.

The chain joins TRBV28 to TRBJ1-1, with D hard to call. CDR1 and CDR2 from the germline V gene are MDHEN and SYDVKM. The CDR3 covers 12 residues. V was trimmed by 6 bases and J by 8 bases, leaving 13 bases between them. The CDR3 is CASSLNDGEAFF. The DNA of the CDR3 is TGTGCCAGCAGCCTAAACGACGGCGAAGCTTTCTTT. The whole variable domain, remainder taken from reference TRBV28 and TRBJ1-1, is DVKVTQSSRYLVKRTGEKVFLECVQDMDHENMFWYRQDPGLGLRLIYFSYDVKMKEKGDIPEGYSVSREKKERFSLILESASTNQTSMYLCASSLNDGEAFFGQGTRLTVV.

The rearrangement uses TRBV28 and TRBJ2-1, with no clear D. The CDR3 consists of 14 residues. The germline V gene encodes CDR1 MDHEN and CDR2 SYDVKM. The V and J ends lost 4 bases and 12 bases respectively, with 19 bases between them. CDR3 bases: TGTGCCAGCAGTTACCAGGCCGTGGCGCCGGGGCAGTTCTTC. It yields the protein CASSYQAVAPGQFF.

This clonotype was recorded only once. V gene TRBV11-2 combines with J gene TRBJ2-7; 10 positions match TRBD2. The CDR3 is 16 residues long. Germline V gene data show CDR1 as SGHAT and CDR2 as FQNNGV. The V and J ends lost 3 bases and 4 bases, in that order; junction bases with no gene match: 9. The CDR3 DNA is TGTGCCAGCAGCTTTCTAGCGGGAGATGGTGGATACGAGCAGTACTTC. It translates to CASSFLAGDGGYEQYF. The whole variable domain, filled in from reference TRBV11-2 and TRBJ2-7, reads EAGVAQSPRYKIIEKRQSVAFWCNPISGHATLYWYQQILGQGPKLLIQFQNNGVVDDSQLPKDRFSAERLKGVDSTLKIQPAKLEDSAVYLCASSFLAGDGGYEQYFGPGTRLTVT.

This clonotype was counted only a few times. The V gene is TRBV5-6, the J gene TRBJ2-2, with unresolved D. From germline, CDR1 is SGHDT and CDR2 YYEEEE. This CDR3 has 15 amino acids. Trimming pared 0 bases from V and 0 bases from J, leaving 6 bases between. The CDR3 nucleotides read TGTGCCAGCAGCTTGGGAGGTTCGAACACCGGGGAGCTGTTTTTT. This sequence encodes CASSLGGSNTGELFF.

The CDR3 nucleotides read TGCGCCAGCAGCTTAGGACAGGGCGCTGAAGCTTTCTTT. Its protein is CASSLGQGAEAFF. J is TRBJ1-1 and V is TRBV5-1, with TRBD1 matching over 8 bases. Germline CDR1 is SGHRS and CDR2 is YFSETQ. V dropped 2 bases and J dropped 6; count of bases not matched to a gene: 3. The CDR3 is made up of 13 amino acids.